This TCR beta chain was profiled in a study of T cells in Graves' hyperthyroidism and ophthalmopathy. Notes on this clonotype: Its matching antigen is unknown.

Study-level points and caveats: Clonotypes that were expanded in thyroid above 0.001 mostly appeared in blood too. The authors' 13 V-J model separated ophthalmopathy from stable hyperthyroidism.

Graves' hyperthyroidism showing no ophthalmopathy progression within 18 months was considered stable. This CDR3 spans 14 amino acids. Germline values: CDR1 SEHNR, CDR2 FQNEAQ (reference sequence). The V end lost 0 bases, the J end lost 7 bases, and 7 bases lay between the germline ends. Amplified TCR beta CDR3 regions derived from RNA transcripts. Researchers ran a first-round RT-PCR on the TCR CDR3 using the HTBI primer set. TCRdb used MiXCR to reprocess the multiplex PCR reads, holding one entry per CDR3 protein. The data show roughly 580,000 distinct CDR3 sequences, just over 45% seen once. Sequenced material: peripheral blood or thyroid tissue (not recorded which). The receptor was derived from a woman aged 18-35 years with Graves' hyperthyroidism. V usage is TRBV7-9 and J usage is TRBJ2-6; D is uncertain. The CDR3 nucleotides read TGTGCCAGCAGCTTAGCGCCTCTCGCCAACGTCCTGACTTTC. As protein: CASSLAPLANVLTF.